The source of this T cell receptor (beta chain) is a study of T cells in Graves' hyperthyroidism and ophthalmopathy. Turning to the study itself: Peripheral blood was secured at the point of initial diagnosis, before any treatment. Notes on the study in general: A model of 13 V-J pairs discriminated ophthalmopathy from stable hyperthyroidism. Blood shared most expanded thyroid clonotypes above 0.001.

Diagnosis rested on symptoms, serum thyroxine and TRAb, thyroid ultrasound, and orbital computed tomography. Trimming stripped 3 bases from V and 5 bases from J, with 7 bases between. CDR3 length equals 13 residues. The source material, RNA transcripts, was used to amplify TCR beta CDR3 regions. HTBI primers were the set used in a first-round RT-PCR of the TCR CDR3. TCRdb reanalysed the multiplex PCR reads using MiXCR and keeps one entry per CDR3 protein. The table records 640,000 or so distinct CDR3 sequences, approximately 15% of them present only once. This clonotype was detected ten times or more. Its antigen is as yet unknown.

The V call is TRBV12-3 or TRBV12-4, the J call TRBJ2-2; D ambiguous. Sequencing was done on a sample of blood. This TCR came from a woman in her thirties or forties with Graves' ophthalmopathy. The CDR3 protein is CASSFVVTGELFF. DNA of the CDR3: TGTGCCAGCAGTTTTGTGGTAACCGGGGAGCTGTTTTTT.